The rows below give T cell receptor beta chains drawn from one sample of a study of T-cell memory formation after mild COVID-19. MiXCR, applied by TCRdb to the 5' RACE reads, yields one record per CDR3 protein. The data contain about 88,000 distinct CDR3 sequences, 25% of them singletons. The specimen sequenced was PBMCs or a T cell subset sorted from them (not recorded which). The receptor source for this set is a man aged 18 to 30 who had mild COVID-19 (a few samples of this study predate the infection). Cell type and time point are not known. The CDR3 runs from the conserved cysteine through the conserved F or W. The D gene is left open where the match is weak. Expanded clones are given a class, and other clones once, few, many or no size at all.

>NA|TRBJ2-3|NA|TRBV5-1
CASSPNRTPEDTQYF
TGCGCCAGCAGCCCCAACCGGACACCCGAGGATACGCAGTATTTT
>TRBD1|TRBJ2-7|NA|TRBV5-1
CASSDTGTGTYEQYF
TGCGCCAGCAGCGATACCGGGACAGGGACATACGAGCAGTACTTC
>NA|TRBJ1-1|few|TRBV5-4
CASSLEGPSGTEAFF
TGTGCCAGCAGCTTGGAGGGGCCTTCGGGCACTGAAGCTTTCTTT
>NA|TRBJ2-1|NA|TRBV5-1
CASRLQGHNEQFF
TGCGCCAGCCGGCTTCAGGGCCACAATGAGCAGTTCTTC
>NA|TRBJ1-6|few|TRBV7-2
CASRFPVDSGHYNSPLHF
TGTGCCAGCAGATTTCCCGTGGACAGTGGCCACTATAATTCACCCCTCCACTTT
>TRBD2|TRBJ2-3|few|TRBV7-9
CASSQLAGAEDTQYF
TGTGCCAGCAGCCAACTAGCGGGGGCGGAGGATACGCAGTATTTT
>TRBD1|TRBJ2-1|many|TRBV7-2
CASSLPRTGRHEQFF
TGTGCCAGCAGCTTACCCCGGACAGGACGGCATGAGCAGTTCTTC
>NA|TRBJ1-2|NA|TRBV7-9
CASSSRAGDGYTF
TGTGCCAGCAGCTCAAGGGCAGGGGATGGCTACACCTTC
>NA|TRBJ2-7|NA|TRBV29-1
CSVVRDTEDEQYF
TGCAGCGTTGTCCGGGACACCGAGGACGAGCAGTACTTC
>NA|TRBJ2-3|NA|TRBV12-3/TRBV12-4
CASSLGSRLEDTQYF
TGTGCCAGCAGTTTGGGATCCAGACTAGAAGATACGCAGTATTTT
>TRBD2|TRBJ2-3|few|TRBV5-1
CASSLLSAGASTDTQYF
TGCGCCAGCAGCTTGTTATCAGCGGGGGCTAGCACAGATACGCAGTATTTT
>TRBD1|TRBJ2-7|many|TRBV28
CASSPGTGVYEQYF
TGTGCCAGCAGTCCCGGGACAGGGGTCTACGAGCAGTACTTC
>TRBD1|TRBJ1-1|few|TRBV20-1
CSATPYNRGNTEAFF
TGCAGTGCTACACCTTATAACAGGGGGAACACTGAAGCTTTCTTT
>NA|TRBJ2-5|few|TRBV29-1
CSVEILGETQYF
TGCAGCGTTGAAATTCTTGGAGAGACCCAGTACTTC
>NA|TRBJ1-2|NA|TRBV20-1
CSAFRLTRRANYGYTF
TGCAGTGCTTTTCGACTAACTAGGCGGGCTAACTATGGCTACACCTTC
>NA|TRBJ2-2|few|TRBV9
CASSPTRGFTGELFF
TGTGCCAGCAGCCCAACCCGGGGCTTCACCGGGGAGCTGTTTTTT
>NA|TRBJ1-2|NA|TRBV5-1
CASSLWGQAQTNYGYTF
TGCGCCAGCAGCTTGTGGGGTCAGGCCCAAACTAACTATGGCTACACCTTC
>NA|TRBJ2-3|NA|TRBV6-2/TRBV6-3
CASAKFAGEGDTQYF
TGTGCCAGCGCCAAATTCGCAGGGGAGGGAGATACGCAGTATTTT
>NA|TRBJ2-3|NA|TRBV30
CAWSVVGGTDTQYF
TGTGCCTGGAGTGTAGTCGGGGGCACAGATACGCAGTATTTT
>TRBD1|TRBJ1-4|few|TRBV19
CASTSGQAYNEKLFF
TGTGCCAGTACCTCCGGACAGGCTTATAATGAAAAACTGTTTTTT
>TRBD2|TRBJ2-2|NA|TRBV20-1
CSAISGGAAGELFF
TGCAGTGCTATTAGCGGGGGGGCCGCCGGGGAGCTGTTTTTT
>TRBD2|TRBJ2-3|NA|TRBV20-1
CSASSGGPSDTQYF
TGCAGTGCAAGTAGCGGGGGGCCGTCGGATACGCAGTATTTT
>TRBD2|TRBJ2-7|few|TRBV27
CASSSSTSSYEQYF
TGTGCCAGCAGTTCCTCGACTAGCTCGTACGAGCAGTACTTC
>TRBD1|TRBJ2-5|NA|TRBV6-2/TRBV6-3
CASSYVDRGLGTQYF
TGTGCCAGCAGTTACGTGGACAGGGGGCTCGGGACCCAGTACTTC
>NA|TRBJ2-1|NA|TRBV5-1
CASSAGGQGLRYEQFF
TGCGCCAGCTCCGCGGGGGGACAGGGCCTTAGGTATGAGCAGTTCTTC
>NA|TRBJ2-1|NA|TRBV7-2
CASSLAPGWYGEQFF
TGTGCCAGCAGCTTAGCCCCAGGGTGGTACGGTGAGCAGTTCTTC
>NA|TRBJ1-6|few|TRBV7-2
CASSLGPVLNSPLHF
TGTGCCAGCAGCTTAGGTCCAGTCCTAAATTCACCCCTCCACTTT
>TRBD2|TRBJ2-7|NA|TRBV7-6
CASSPGGIGNYEQYF
TGTGCCAGCAGCCCGGGGGGGATTGGCAACTACGAGCAGTACTTC
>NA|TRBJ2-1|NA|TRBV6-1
CASVGGPSYNEQFF
TGTGCCAGCGTGGGGGGCCCTTCCTACAATGAGCAGTTCTTC
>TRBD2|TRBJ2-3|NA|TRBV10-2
CASTPPGLANTDTQYF
TGCGCCAGCACCCCACCGGGACTAGCAAACACAGATACGCAGTATTTT
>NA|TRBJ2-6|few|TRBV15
CATSREGVSGANVLTF
TGTGCCACCAGCAGAGAAGGTGTCTCTGGGGCCAACGTCCTGACTTTC
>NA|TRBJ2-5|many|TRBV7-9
CASSLGPGQETQYF
TGTGCCAGCAGCTTAGGGCCAGGCCAAGAGACCCAGTACTTC
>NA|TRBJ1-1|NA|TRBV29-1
CSVEGGGHSNTEAFF
TGCAGCGTTGAAGGGGGCGGACATTCGAACACTGAAGCTTTCTTT
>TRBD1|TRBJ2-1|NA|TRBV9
CASSGSGTAYNEQFF
TGTGCCAGCAGCGGCTCCGGGACAGCTTACAATGAGCAGTTCTTC
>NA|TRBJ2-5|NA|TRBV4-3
CASSQEGLGQEETQYF
TGCGCCAGCAGCCAAGAAGGTCTTGGACAAGAGGAGACCCAGTACTTC
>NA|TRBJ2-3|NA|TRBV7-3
CASSLGSGVSTDTQYF
TGTGCCAGCAGCTTGGGTTCGGGGGTTAGCACAGATACGCAGTATTTT
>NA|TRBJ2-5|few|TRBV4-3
CASSFFQGETQYF
TGCGCCAGCAGCTTTTTTCAGGGGGAGACCCAGTACTTC
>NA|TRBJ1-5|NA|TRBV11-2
CASSFRPNQPQHF
TGTGCCAGCAGCTTTAGGCCTAATCAGCCCCAGCATTTT
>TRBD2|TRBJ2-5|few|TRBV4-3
CASSQELAGGTQYF
TGCGCCAGCAGCCAAGAGCTGGCGGGGGGGACCCAGTACTTC
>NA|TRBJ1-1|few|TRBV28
CASAVSTEAFF
TGTGCCAGCGCTGTCTCCACTGAAGCTTTCTTT
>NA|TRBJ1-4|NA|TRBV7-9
CASSSPRVGEKLFF
TGTGCCAGCAGCTCCCCCCGGGTCGGTGAAAAACTGTTTTTT
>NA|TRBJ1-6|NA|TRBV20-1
CSARDFLDRTPLHF
TGCAGTGCTAGAGATTTTTTAGACAGGACACCCCTCCACTTT
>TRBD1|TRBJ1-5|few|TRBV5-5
CASSLALGQGNQPQHF
TGTGCCAGCAGCTTGGCTCTGGGACAGGGGAATCAGCCCCAGCATTTT
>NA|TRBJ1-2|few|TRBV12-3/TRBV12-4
CASSLGRSNYGYTF
TGTGCCAGCAGTTTAGGCAGGAGTAACTATGGCTACACCTTC
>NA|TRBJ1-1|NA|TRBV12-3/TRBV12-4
CASSLLGRGAFF
TGTGCCAGCAGTTTATTAGGCAGGGGAGCTTTCTTT
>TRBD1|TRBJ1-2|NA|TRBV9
CASSVAVDRVPARGYTF
TGTGCCAGCAGCGTAGCCGTGGACAGGGTCCCGGCACGCGGCTACACCTTC
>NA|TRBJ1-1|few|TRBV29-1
CSVRVNTEAFF
TGCAGCGTCAGGGTGAACACTGAAGCTTTCTTT
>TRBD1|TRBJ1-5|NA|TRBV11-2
CASSLDRGTDSNQPQHF
TGTGCCAGCAGCTTAGATCGAGGGACAGATAGCAATCAGCCCCAGCATTTT
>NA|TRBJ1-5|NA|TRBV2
CASSPGGYSNQPQHF
TGTGCCAGCAGTCCGGGAGGCTATAGCAATCAGCCCCAGCATTTT
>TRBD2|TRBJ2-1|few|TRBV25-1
CASTNGVAGGIEQFF
TGTGCCAGCACCAACGGCGTAGCGGGGGGGATTGAGCAGTTCTTC
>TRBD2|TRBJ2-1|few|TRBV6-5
CASSFTTSGASYNEQFF
TGTGCCAGCAGCTTCACGACTAGCGGGGCCTCCTACAATGAGCAGTTCTTC
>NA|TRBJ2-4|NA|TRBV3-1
CASSQESTGAKNIQYF
TGTGCCAGCAGCCAAGAGTCCACCGGAGCCAAAAACATTCAGTACTTC
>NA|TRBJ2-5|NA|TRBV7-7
CASSLGGTQETQYF
TGTGCTAGCAGCTTAGGGGGGACACAAGAGACCCAGTACTTC
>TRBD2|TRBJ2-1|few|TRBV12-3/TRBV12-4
CASSLAGGHNEQFF
TGTGCCAGCAGCCTAGCGGGGGGGCACAATGAGCAGTTCTTC
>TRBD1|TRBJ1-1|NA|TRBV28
CASSLLTGTGIANTEAFF
TGTGCCAGCAGTTTATTAACCGGGACAGGGATAGCGAACACTGAAGCTTTCTTT
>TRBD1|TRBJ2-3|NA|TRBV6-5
CASRRGHTDTQYF
TGTGCCAGCAGGAGGGGGCACACAGATACGCAGTATTTT
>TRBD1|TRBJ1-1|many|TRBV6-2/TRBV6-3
CASSPRTGPSQGEAFF
TGTGCCAGCAGTCCCCGGACAGGGCCAAGTCAGGGTGAAGCTTTCTTT
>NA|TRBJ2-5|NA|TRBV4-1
CASSHGIDRSQYF
TGCGCCAGCAGCCATGGCATCGACAGGTCCCAGTACTTC
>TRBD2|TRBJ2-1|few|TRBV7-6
CASSLRGGAWNNEQFF
TGTGCCAGCAGCTTACGCGGGGGGGCTTGGAACAATGAGCAGTTCTTC